Following are 25 T cell receptor beta chains from one sample sequenced in a study of identical twins. TCRdb recomputed calls from the 5' RACE reads with MiXCR, one row per CDR3 protein. The sample holds 350,000 to 600,000 distinct CDR3 sequences; 12% to 15% are singletons and the top ten take about 0.52%. These data were likewise used in another study, on yellow fever vaccine responses in identical twins.

Input material: CD4+ T cells sorted from blood. Receptors originate from a woman between 18 and 29 years old in good health.

The genes are TRBV6-2 or TRBV6-3 and TRBJ2-1, with D unresolved. Trimming shortened V by 1 base and J by 7 bases, and 5 bases separated the two germline ends. CDR1 and CDR2 from the germline V gene are MNHEY and SVGEGT. CDR3 length: 12 amino acids. CDR3 loop: CASSYWPNEQFF. The CDR3 DNA reads TGTGCCAGCAGTTACTGGCCGAATGAGCAGTTCTTC.

This clonotype was counted at least ten times. The chain recombines TRBV7-8 with TRBJ2-1; 12 bases line up with TRBD2. The CDR3 length is 15 residues. The J segment lost 3 bases and the V segment lost 5 bases, leaving 2 bases of the junction unmatched. Germline CDR1 is SGHVS and CDR2 is FQNEAQ. The CDR3 sequence is CASSRTSGDYNEQFF. In nucleotides, the CDR3 is TGTGCCAGCAGCCGGACTAGCGGGGACTACAATGAGCAGTTCTTC.

In this sample, this clonotype turned up a few times. This rearrangement joins TRBV6-5 to TRBJ2-2, with 7 bases that match TRBD1. This CDR3 spans 16 amino acids. The junction had 10 bases not matched to a gene; V was cut back by 3 bases and J by 6 bases. Germline CDR1 reads MNHEY; CDR2 reads SVGAGI. CDR3 nucleotides: TGTGCCAGCAGTTATGAAGGGGGCAGTATCTCCGGGGAGCTGTTTTTT. This gives the protein CASSYEGGSISGELFF.

V gene TRBV12-5 combines with J gene TRBJ2-4, with 7 bases fitting TRBD1. The J segment lost 4 bases and the V segment lost 1 base, leaving 4 bases of the junction unmatched. The CDR3 totals 15 residues. Germline loops: CDR1 LGHNT, CDR2 FRNRAP. CDR3: CASGLGGQIKNIQYF. The CDR3 DNA follows: TGTGCTAGTGGTTTGGGGGGACAGATAAAAAACATTCAGTACTTC.

The gene calls are TRBV7-9 and TRBJ2-1; 8 bases are shared with TRBD2. The CDR3 is made up of 16 amino acids. The germline V gene encodes CDR1 SEHNR and CDR2 FQNEAQ (reference sequence). V trimming: 6 bases; J trimming: 6 bases; junction bases outside the gene matches: 13. This chain's CDR3 is CASSLTGTRGINEQFF. The CDR3 DNA follows: TGTGCCAGCAGTTTAACCGGGACTAGGGGAATCAATGAGCAGTTCTTC.

This clonotype was seen a handful of times. CDR3 DNA sequence: TGCAGTGCTGCAGGGACCAAAAGCTCCTACGAGCAGTACTTC. It specifies CSAAGTKSSYEQYF. The rearrangement joins TRBV20-1 to TRBJ2-7; D is possibly TRBD1 or TRBD2 (5 bases each). Between the trimmed V and J ends, which lost 5 bases and 0 bases, there was a span of 14 bases. CDR1 and CDR2 (germline): DFQATT, SNEGSKA (reference sequence). This CDR3 spans 14 amino acids.

This clonotype was counted only a few times. The chain links TRBV10-3 to TRBJ2-2; D unclear. The V gene lost 0 bases and the J gene lost 7 bases, with 15 bases spanning the gap. From germline, CDR1 is ENHRY and CDR2 SYGVKD. The CDR3 sequence is 16 residues long. The CDR3 bases are TGTGCCATCAGTGAGTCGATTTTAGCCTTCGGCGGGGAGCTGTTTTTT. Encoded protein: CAISESILAFGGELFF.

The genes are TRBV5-6 and TRBJ2-7; 12 nucleotides match TRBD2. The junction had 3 bases not matched to a gene; V was cut back by 1 base and J by 4 bases. The CDR3 is 15 amino acids. The germline CDR1 and CDR2 sequences are SGHDT and YYEEEE. The chain's CDR3 is CASSLRTSGVYEQYF. In nucleotides, the CDR3 is TGTGCCAGCAGCTTGCGGACTAGCGGGGTATACGAGCAGTACTTC. Using reference TRBV5-6 and TRBJ2-7 for the parts outside the CDR3, the full variable domain is DAGVTQSPTHLIKTRGQQVTLRCSPKSGHDTVSWYQQALGQGPQFIFQYYEEEERQRGNFPDRFSGHQFPNYSSELNVNALLLGDSALYLCASSLRTSGVYEQYFGPGTRLTVT.

This clonotype was seen only a few times. This chain joins TRBV20-1 and TRBJ2-3; tentative D call: TRBD1 (6 bases). This CDR3 comprises 17 residues. Trimming took off 5 bases at V and 4 bases at J, with 25 bases between the two ends. The germline CDR1 and CDR2 sequences are DFQATT and SNEGSKA (reference sequence). The CDR3 DNA follows: TGCAGTGCTCCTGTTGGGGGCAGGGAGTCCCTGGCAGATACGCAGTATTTT. Encoded protein: CSAPVGGRESLADTQYF.

There are a few counts of this clonotype. The V gene is TRBV20-1, the J gene TRBJ2-1; perhaps TRBD2 as D (6 bases). The V end was cut by 2 bases, the J end by 0 bases, with 11 bases between. Germline CDR1 DFQATT, CDR2 SNEGSKA (reference sequence). The CDR3 covers 15 residues. The CDR3 here is CSARPGTGSYNEQFF. CDR3 DNA: TGCAGTGCTAGACCCGGGACTGGCTCCTACAATGAGCAGTTCTTC.

This clonotype was recorded at least ten times. CDR3 sequence reads: CASSLSAGPQGAQYF. The DNA for the CDR3 is TGTGCCAGCAGTTTAAGTGCGGGACCCCAGGGGGCCCAGTACTTC. The chain couples TRBV12-3 or TRBV12-4 to TRBJ2-5; possibly TRBD1 for D (7 bases). The germline V and J ends were trimmed by 2 bases and 9 bases, with 19 bases remaining between them. CDR3 length: 15 amino acids.

The rearrangement joins TRBV12-3 or TRBV12-4 to TRBJ1-2; D is perhaps TRBD1 (5 bases). The CDR3 has 14 amino acids. Trimming took 3 bases from V and 8 from J, leaving 16 bases between them. CDR3 DNA: TGTGCCAGCAGTTTTAAGGGGATGACTGTAGGCTACACCTTC. Protein: CASSFKGMTVGYTF.

This clonotype was seen ten or more times. The chain uses TRBV20-1 and TRBJ2-3, with TRBD2 matching over 7 bases. The germline V gene has CDR1 DFQATT and CDR2 SNEGSKA (reference sequence). J lost 0 bases, V lost 2 bases, and 2 bases had no gene match. The CDR3 totals 14 residues. This CDR3 is CSARLAASTDTQYF. The CDR3 DNA sequence: TGCAGTGCTAGACTAGCGGCTAGCACAGATACGCAGTATTTT.

The table lists this clonotype with a few counts. The chain couples TRBV3-1 to TRBJ2-3; TRBD2 agrees at 9 bases. V was clipped by 4 bases and J by 5 bases; unmatched bases: 7. Germline V gene data show CDR1 as LGHDT and CDR2 as YNNKEL (reference sequence). CDR3 size: 15 residues. The DNA for the CDR3 is TGTGCCAGCAGCCTTAGCGGGGGCGGTGGAGATACGCAGTATTTT. It is translated as CASSLSGGGGDTQYF.

This clonotype was seen more than once but under ten times. The chain employs TRBV27 and TRBJ2-7; a weak D match, TRBD1 (6 bases). This CDR3 spans 17 amino acids. CDR1 is MNHEY, CDR2 SMNVEV, per germline (reference sequence). V lost 8 bases and J 1 base, leaving 24 bases between the germline ends. For the CDR3, the DNA is TGTGCCAGCTCATTACGGTCCGGCCAGGGGAGTTCCTACGAGCAGTACTTC. Translating gives CASSLRSGQGSSYEQYF.

CDR3 nucleotides: TGTGCCAGCTCCCCCGGAGCTCCTACGAGCAGTACCTCTCCCCGGAGCTCCTACGAGCAGTACTTC. Residues: CASSPGAPTSSTSPRSSYEQYF. The rearrangement uses TRBV7-4 and TRBJ2-7; D not certain. This CDR3 comprises 22 residues. Germline assignment: CDR1 SGHVT and CDR2 SQSDAQ. Trimming removed 8 bases at V and 0 bases at J, with 38 bases between. Full variable domain (outside the CDR3, taken from reference TRBV7-4 and TRBJ2-7): GAGVSQSPRYKVAKRGRDVALRCDSISGHVTLYWYRQTLGQGSEVLTYSQSDAQRDKSGRPSGRFSAERPERSVSTLKIQRTEQGDSAVYLCASSPGAPTSSTSPRSSYEQYFGPGTRLTVT.

The table lists this clonotype with a few counts. In DNA form, the CDR3 reads TGCAGTGCCTCGAACCCAGGGGGCACCTACGAGCAGTACTTC. It yields the protein CSASNPGGTYEQYF. The rearrangement uses TRBV20-1 and TRBJ2-7; TRBD1 matches at 8 bases. The CDR3 has 14 residues. The germline V gene encodes CDR1 DFQATT and CDR2 SNEGSKA (reference sequence). The ends lost 6 bases at V and 2 bases at J; junction bases unmatched: 9.

This clonotype was observed at least ten times. The gene calls are TRBV5-6 and TRBJ2-1, with 7 bases identical to TRBD2. Germline V gene sequence: CDR1 SGHDT, CDR2 YYEEEE. The junction had 18 bases not matched to a gene; V was cut back by 4 bases and J by 8 bases. CDR3 size: 17 residues. The CDR3 is CASSVRVLRERRDEQFF. The CDR3 nucleotides read TGTGCCAGCAGCGTGCGGGTACTGCGGGAGCGTAGAGATGAGCAGTTCTTC.

This clonotype has more than one count but fewer than ten. The V call is TRBV5-4, the J call TRBJ2-2; D uncertain. This CDR3 is 14 amino acids long. V dropped 4 bases and J dropped 6 bases, with 13 bases sitting between them. From germline, CDR1 is SGHNT and CDR2 YYREEE (reference sequence). The CDR3: CASSAGQNPGELFF. The CDR3 DNA sequence: TGTGCCAGCAGCGCTGGGCAGAATCCCGGGGAGCTGTTTTTT.

The genes are TRBV24-1 and TRBJ2-2; no reliable D call. Per the germline V gene, CDR1 is KGHDR and CDR2 is SFDVKD. The CDR3 spans 13 residues. Trimming left V 7 bases short and J 0 bases short, with 5 bases between. Here the CDR3 DNA reads TGTGCCACCAGATTATCGAACACCGGGGAGCTGTTTTTT. Translation: CATRLSNTGELFF.

The chain uses TRBV20-1 and TRBJ2-2; either TRBD1 or TRBD2 may fit D (7 bases each). The CDR3 consists of 16 residues. V gave up 1 base and J gave up 6 bases, with 18 bases separating them. Germline CDR1 DFQATT, CDR2 SNEGSKA (reference sequence). The DNA of the CDR3 is TGCAGTGCTAGAGGAGGGGGGAGGGGGCGCCCCGGGGAGCTGTTTTTT. This codes for CSARGGGRGRPGELFF.

This clonotype was detected ten times or more. The V and J genes are TRBV4-1 and TRBJ1-4; D is ambiguous. The CDR3 is 17 residues long. The V and J ends lost 7 bases and 0 bases respectively, with 18 bases between them. Germline V gene sequence: CDR1 MGHRA, CDR2 YSYEKL. CDR3 in amino acids: CASTNPDLFATNEKLFF. CDR3 coding DNA: TGCGCCAGCACCAACCCGGACCTTTTTGCAACTAATGAAAAACTGTTTTTT.

This clonotype was recorded a few times. The V gene is TRBV11-3, the J gene TRBJ1-1; the D is unclear. CDR3 length equals 13 residues. The V gene's germline CDR1 is SGHNT and CDR2 YENEEA. V was cut by 5 bases and J by 5 bases, with 12 bases left in between. In DNA, the CDR3 is TGTGCCAGCAGCCTCGTACGGGGAACTGAAGCTTTCTTT. Translated: CASSLVRGTEAFF.

A few counts support this clonotype. V and J are TRBV20-1 and TRBJ1-2; no clear D gene. V was trimmed by 6 bases and J by 0 bases, leaving 14 bases between them. Germline loops: CDR1 DFQATT, CDR2 SNEGSKA (reference sequence). The CDR3 is 14 amino acids. CDR3 DNA: TGCAGTGCCCAAACCCGGGGAGCTAACTATGGCTACACCTTC. Translating it yields CSAQTRGANYGYTF.

The chain links TRBV28 to TRBJ2-7; tentative D call: TRBD1 (5 bases). V was clipped by 4 bases and J by 9 bases, with 10 bases between them. The CDR3 extends over 11 amino acids. Germline CDR1 reads MDHEN; CDR2 reads SYDVKM. CDR3 amino acids: CASSSSGRQYF. The CDR3 DNA follows: TGTGCCAGCAGTTCCTCAGGGCGGCAGTACTTC.